The 10 T cell receptor beta chains given below trace back to one sample, sequenced in a study of early T cells in non-severe SARS-CoV-2 infection. TCRdb re-analysed the 5' RACE reads in MiXCR, keeping a single row per CDR3 protein. The repertoire consists of 28,000 or so distinct CDR3 sequences, with roughly 6.6% occurring once and the leading ten covering about a third. Sequenced sample: whole blood. These receptors were collected from an adult who was a healthcare worker with PCR-confirmed SARS-CoV-2 infection or an uninfected control (not recorded which).

This clonotype was observed at least ten times. The chain has TRBV7-9 and TRBJ2-1; 7 bases line up with TRBD1. CDR3 length: 15 amino acids. CDR1 is SEHNR and CDR2 is FQNEAQ in the germline V gene (reference sequence). The J segment lost 7 bases and the V segment lost 0 bases, leaving 6 bases of the junction unmatched. The CDR3 sequence: CASSLALDRWNEQFF. CDR3 DNA sequence: TGTGCCAGCAGCTTAGCGCTGGACAGGTGGAATGAGCAGTTCTTC.

This clonotype came up many times. This chain joins TRBV19 and TRBJ2-3; D remains ambiguous. Between the trimmed V and J ends, which lost 7 bases and 0 bases, there was a span of 20 bases. Germline-derived CDR1 and CDR2 are LNHDA and SQIVND (reference sequence). The length of the CDR3 is 17 residues. This chain's CDR3 is CASTSPGKATSTDTQYF. CDR3 nucleotide sequence: TGTGCCAGTACCTCCCCTGGGAAAGCAACTAGCACAGATACGCAGTATTTT.

This clonotype occurred many times. Written as DNA, the CDR3 is TGCGCCAGCAGCCAACCCCGAGGCAATGAGCAGTTCTTC. It encodes CASSQPRGNEQFF. The chain joins TRBV4-1 to TRBJ2-1; D not resolved. This CDR3 has 13 amino acids. The germline V and J ends were trimmed by 2 bases and 6 bases, with 8 bases remaining between them. The germline V gene has CDR1 MGHRA and CDR2 YSYEKL.

The chain links TRBV24-1 to TRBJ2-3; a possible D gene is TRBD2 (6 bases). This CDR3 contains 18 residues. Trimming took off 2 bases at V and 1 base at J, with 18 bases between the two ends. Germline-derived CDR1 and CDR2 are KGHDR and SFDVKD. CDR3 sequence (DNA): TGTGCCACCAGTGATTCCAATCCCGGGACTTACGGCACAGATACGCAGTATTTT. This sequence encodes CATSDSNPGTYGTDTQYF.

In this sample, this clonotype turned up many times. The chain has TRBV7-3 and TRBJ2-1; 7 nucleotides line up with TRBD2. This CDR3 contains 14 residues. The germline V gene has CDR1 SGHTA and CDR2 FQGTGA. Trimming took 5 bases from V and 5 from J; bases not matched to a gene: 6. This chain's CDR3 is CASSTQREDNEQFF. The DNA for the CDR3 is TGTGCCAGCAGCACTCAGCGGGAAGACAATGAGCAGTTCTTC.

The chain has TRBV20-1 and TRBJ2-7, with D possibly being TRBD1 or TRBD2 (6 bases each). Trimming took off 6 bases at V and 4 bases at J, with 19 bases between the two ends. CDR3 length: 14 residues. Germline-derived CDR1 and CDR2 are DFQATT and SNEGSKA (reference sequence). The CDR3, as DNA: TGCAGTGCCCCGATACGGGGGCCTAAGTACGAGCAGTACTTC. Translating gives CSAPIRGPKYEQYF.

About this clonotype itself: Given a much more abundant clone one base away, this may be a read error. V usage is TRBV6-5 and J usage is TRBJ1-6; a weak D match, TRBD1 (6 bases). There are 15 residues in the CDR3. The V end lost 11 bases, the J end lost 6 bases, and 20 bases lay between the germline ends. Germline assignment: CDR1 MNHEY and CDR2 SVGAGI. The CDR3 bases are TGTGCCTGCAAACTTACAGGGCCGATTAATTCACCCCTCCACTTT. This gives the protein CACKLTGPINSPLHF.

This clonotype was seen many times. This chain joins TRBV20-1 and TRBJ2-2, with TRBD2 identical over 10 bases. V trimming: 2 bases; J trimming: 7 bases; junction bases outside the gene matches: 7. Germline CDR1 reads DFQATT; CDR2 reads SNEGSKA (reference sequence). The CDR3 length is 15 residues. This chain's CDR3 is CSARTSGKMGGELFF. In nucleotides, the CDR3 is TGCAGTGCTAGAACTAGCGGGAAAATGGGCGGGGAGCTGTTTTTT.

This clonotype has at least ten counts. The chain combines TRBV28 with TRBJ1-2; D gene unclear. The CDR3 sequence is 11 residues long. Germline V gene data show CDR1 as MDHEN and CDR2 as SYDVKM. Trimming removed 11 bases from V and 4 bases from J, with 11 bases in between. The CDR3 DNA is TGTGCCGTACAGATCATCTATGGCTACACCTTC. Its translation is CAVQIIYGYTF.

This clonotype was picked up a small number of times. Here the CDR3 DNA reads TGTGCCAGCAGCCCAGGGGGCCTCAGGCAGTACTTC. The encoded protein is CASSPGGLRQYF. The V gene is TRBV7-9, the J gene TRBJ2-7, with 8 bases matching TRBD1. Per germline, CDR1 SEHNR and CDR2 FQNEAQ (reference sequence). The V gene end was trimmed by 5 bases and the J gene end by 9 bases; junction bases not matched to a gene: 6. The CDR3 sequence is 12 residues long.